A selection of T cell receptor beta chains follows, all from one sample in a study of cytotoxic CD8 clonotypes in ibrutinib-treated CLL. Sequenced by immunoSEQ multiplex PCR; TCRdb stores in-frame clones only, minus some. Altogether under 150,000 clones are present, over 75% being singletons, with the ten largest covering less than 8.5%. The input for sequencing was PBMCs, taken after 36 months of ibrutinib treatment. Receptors originate from a human donor with chronic lymphocytic leukemia. CDR3s include the opening cysteine and the closing phenylalanine or tryptophan. The D gene is left open where the match is weak. Part of the rows lack a size; the others show once, few, many or a class for expanded clones.

TRBV5-1,TRBJ2-7,16,-,TRBD2,CASSQGLAGGPGEQYF,TGCGCCAGCAGCCAGGGACTAGCGGGAGGGCCGGGCGAGCAGTACTTC
TRBV27,TRBJ1-1,16,-,-,CASSLSHLIWGTEAFF,TGTGCCAGCAGTTTATCTCACCTAATATGGGGCACTGAAGCTTTCTTT
TRBV15,TRBJ1-2,16,-,-,CATSSYLLRTDYGYTF,TGTGCCACCAGCAGTTACCTACTCCGGACGGATTATGGCTACACCTTC
TRBV6-5,TRBJ1-2,13,once,-,CASRPDIPHGYTF,TGTGCCAGCAGACCCGACATTCCCCATGGCTACACCTTC
TRBV20-1,TRBJ1-5,11,few,-,CSAPLGTYKHF,TGCAGTGCTCCATTGGGTACATACAAGCATTTT
TRBV16,TRBJ2-7,12,few,-,CASSQEGGEQYF,TGTGCCAGCAGCCAAGAAGGGGGCGAGCAGTACTTC
TRBV7-9,TRBJ1-6,16,-,TRBD1,CASSFRDRENNSPLHF,TGTGCCAGCAGCTTCAGGGACAGGGAGAATAATTCACCCCTCCACTTT
TRBV30,TRBJ2-5,12,-,-,CAWRGVGETQYF,TGTGCCTGGAGAGGGGTGGGGGAGACCCAGTACTTC
TRBV7-9,TRBJ1-1,14,-,-,CASSFAGANTEAFF,TGTGCCAGCAGCTTTGCAGGGGCGAACACTGAAGCTTTCTTT
TRBV6-5,TRBJ1-5,13,once,-,CASSRTVGQPQHF,TGTGCCAGCAGCCGGACAGTAGGCCAGCCCCAGCATTTT
TRBV5-1,TRBJ1-1,15,-,-,CASDQVGGTGTEAFF,TGCGCCAGCGACCAAGTAGGGGGGACCGGCACTGAAGCTTTCTTT
TRBV5-1,TRBJ2-7,15,-,TRBD1,CASSPRQGKSYEQYF,TGCGCCAGCAGTCCTAGACAGGGTAAATCCTACGAGCAGTACTTC
TRBV4-1,TRBJ2-1,16,-,TRBD2,CASSFLLGLGYNEQFF,TGCGCCAGCAGCTTTCTTCTCGGACTAGGGTACAATGAGCAGTTCTTC
TRBV4-2,TRBJ2-7,17,-,TRBD2,CASSQVLAGVTSYEQYF,TGTGCCAGCAGCCAAGTTTTAGCGGGGGTAACATCCTACGAGCAGTACTTC
TRBV4-1,TRBJ2-1,15,many,TRBD2,CASSHSGGSYNEQFF,TGCGCCAGCAGCCATAGCGGGGGGTCCTACAATGAGCAGTTCTTC
TRBV28,TRBJ1-2,12,once,-,CASSFGIRGYTF,TGTGCCAGCAGTTTTGGGATTCGGGGCTACACCTTC